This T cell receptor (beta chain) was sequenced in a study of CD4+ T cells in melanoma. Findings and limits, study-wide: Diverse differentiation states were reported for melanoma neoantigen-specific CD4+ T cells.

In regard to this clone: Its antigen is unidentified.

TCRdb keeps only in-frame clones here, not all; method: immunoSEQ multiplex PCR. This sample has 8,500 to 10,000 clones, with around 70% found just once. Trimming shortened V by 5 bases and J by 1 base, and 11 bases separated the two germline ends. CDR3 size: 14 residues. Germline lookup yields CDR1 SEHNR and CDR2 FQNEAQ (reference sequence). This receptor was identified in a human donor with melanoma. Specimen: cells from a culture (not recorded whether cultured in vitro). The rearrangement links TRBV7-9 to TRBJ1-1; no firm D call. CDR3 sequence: CASSPAAPNTEAFF. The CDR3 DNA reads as TGTGCCAGCAGCCCAGCGGCTCCGAACACTGAAGCTTTCTTT.